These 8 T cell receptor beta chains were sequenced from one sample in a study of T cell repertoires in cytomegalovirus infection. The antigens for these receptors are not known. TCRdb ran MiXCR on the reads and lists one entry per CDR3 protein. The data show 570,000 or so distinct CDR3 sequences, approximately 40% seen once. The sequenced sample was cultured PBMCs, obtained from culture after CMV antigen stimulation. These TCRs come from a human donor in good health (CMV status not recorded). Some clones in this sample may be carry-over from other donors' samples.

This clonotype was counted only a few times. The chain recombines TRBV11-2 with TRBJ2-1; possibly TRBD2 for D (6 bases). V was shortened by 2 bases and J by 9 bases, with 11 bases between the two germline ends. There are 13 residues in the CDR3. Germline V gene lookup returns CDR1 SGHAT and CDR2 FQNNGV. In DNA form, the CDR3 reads TGTGCCAGCAGCTTACCGGGAGCCGGTGAGCAGTTCTTC. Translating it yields CASSLPGAGEQFF.

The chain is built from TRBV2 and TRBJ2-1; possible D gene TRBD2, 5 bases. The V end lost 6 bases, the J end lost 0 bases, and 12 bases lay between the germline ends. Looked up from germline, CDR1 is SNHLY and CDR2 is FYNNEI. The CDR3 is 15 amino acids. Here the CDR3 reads CASREAYTSYNEQFF. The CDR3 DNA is TGTGCCAGCAGGGAGGCGTATACCTCCTACAATGAGCAGTTCTTC.

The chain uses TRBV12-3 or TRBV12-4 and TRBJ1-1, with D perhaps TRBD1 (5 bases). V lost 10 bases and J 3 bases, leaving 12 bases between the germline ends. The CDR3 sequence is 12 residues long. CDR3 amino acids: CATSAGDTEAFF. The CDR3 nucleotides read TGTGCCACCAGCGCGGGGGACACTGAAGCTTTCTTT.

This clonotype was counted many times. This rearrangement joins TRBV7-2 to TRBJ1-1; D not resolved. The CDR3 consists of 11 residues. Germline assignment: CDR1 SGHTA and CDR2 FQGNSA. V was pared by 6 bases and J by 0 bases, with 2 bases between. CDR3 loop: CASRVNTEAFF. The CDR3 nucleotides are TGTGCCAGCAGAGTGAACACTGAAGCTTTCTTT.

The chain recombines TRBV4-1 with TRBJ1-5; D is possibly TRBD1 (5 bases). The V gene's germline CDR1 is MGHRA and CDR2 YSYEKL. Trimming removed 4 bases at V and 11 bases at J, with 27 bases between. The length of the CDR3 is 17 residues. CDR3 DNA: TGCGCCAGCAGCCCGGGACCCGCCCAATCCCGCACCTCGGCCCAGCATTTT. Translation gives CASSPGPAQSRTSAQHF.

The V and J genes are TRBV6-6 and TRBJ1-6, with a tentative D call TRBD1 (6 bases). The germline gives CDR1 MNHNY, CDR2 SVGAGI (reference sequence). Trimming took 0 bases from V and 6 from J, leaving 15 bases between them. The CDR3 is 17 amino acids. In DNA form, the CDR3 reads TGTGCCAGCAGTTACTCGGACCTCCGGGGGCCTAATTCACCCCTCCACTTT. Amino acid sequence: CASSYSDLRGPNSPLHF.

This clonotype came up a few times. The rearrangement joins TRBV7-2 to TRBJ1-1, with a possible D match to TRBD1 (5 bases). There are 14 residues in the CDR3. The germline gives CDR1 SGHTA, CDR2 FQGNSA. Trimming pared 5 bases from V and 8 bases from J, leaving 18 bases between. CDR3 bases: TGTGCCAGCAGCACCTGGAGGGGAGGAGGAGAAGCTTTCTTT. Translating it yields CASSTWRGGGEAFF.

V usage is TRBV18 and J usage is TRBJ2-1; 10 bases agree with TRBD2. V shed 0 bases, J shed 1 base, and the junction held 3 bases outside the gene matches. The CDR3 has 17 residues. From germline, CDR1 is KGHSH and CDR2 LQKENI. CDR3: CASSPPLAGDSYNEQFF. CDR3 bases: TGTGCCAGCTCACCACCCCTAGCGGGGGATTCCTACAATGAGCAGTTCTTC.